The 11 T cell receptor beta chains reported below all come from one sample, sequenced in a study of molecular identifiers for immune sequencing clone quantification. TCRdb re-derived calls from the PCR reads in MiXCR, one entry per CDR3 protein. The repertoire holds some 680,000 distinct CDR3 sequences, 25% seen once, with 0.7% to 0.95% in the top ten. The sequencing sample was made of naive CD8+ T cells from blood, with Jurkat cell RNA spiked in. Subset defined: FACS-sorted CD8+CD4-CCR7+CD45RA+ naive T cells. The receptor source for this set is a human donor in good health. Some libraries in this study had Jurkat cell RNA spiked in.

This clonotype was seen ten or more times. This sequence joins TRBV6-2 or TRBV6-3 and TRBJ2-2; 8 bases map to TRBD1. CDR3 size: 15 residues. The trim removed 2 bases at V and 6 bases at J, leaving 5 bases unmatched. Per germline, CDR1 MNHEY and CDR2 SVGEGT. CDR3 sequence: CASSYRTGSAGELFF. CDR3 coding DNA: TGTGCCAGCAGTTACCGGACAGGGTCCGCCGGGGAGCTGTTTTTT.

This clonotype was observed at least ten times. V is TRBV7-6 and J is TRBJ1-3; no clear D. The CDR3 is 15 residues long. Germline V gene data show CDR1 as SGHVS and CDR2 as FNYEAQ. V was clipped by 2 bases and J by 0 bases, with 8 bases between them. This chain's CDR3 is CASSLLGNSGNTIYF. Written as DNA, the CDR3 is TGTGCCAGCAGCTTACTGGGTAACTCTGGAAACACCATATATTTT.

The rearrangement joins TRBV7-3 to TRBJ1-6; perhaps TRBD1 as D (6 bases). The CDR3 extends over 13 amino acids. Trimming took 5 bases from V and 10 from J, leaving 12 bases between them. In germline, CDR1 is SGHTA, CDR2 FQGTGA. DNA for the CDR3: TGTGCCAGCAGCCAACAGGGAGGATCACCCCTCCACTTT. It is translated as CASSQQGGSPLHF.

This clonotype showed up many times. The chain employs TRBV20-1 and TRBJ2-4, with no clear D. V lost 0 bases and J lost 0, with 18 bases in between. The CDR3 is made up of 18 amino acids. The germline V gene has CDR1 DFQATT and CDR2 SNEGSKA (reference sequence). CDR3 nucleotides: TGCAGTGCTAGAGATCTTTCGGCCCCGGACGAAGCCAAAAACATTCAGTACTTC. Its translation: CSARDLSAPDEAKNIQYF.

This chain uses TRBV13 with TRBJ2-7; D is undetermined. The germline V gene encodes CDR1 PRHDT and CDR2 FYEKMQ (reference sequence). With 4 bases removed from V and 4 bases from J, the gap between germline ends came to 17 bases. The CDR3 runs to 15 residues. The CDR3 sequence: CASSSGQAAWYEQYF. CDR3 sequence (DNA): TGTGCCAGCAGCTCCGGGCAGGCGGCATGGTACGAGCAGTACTTC.

The table lists this clonotype with many counts. This chain connects TRBV6-2 or TRBV6-3 to TRBJ1-1; TRBD1 might be the D (5 bases). The CDR3 has 15 residues. V lost 6 bases and J lost 1, with 15 bases in between. In germline, CDR1 is MNHEY, CDR2 SVGEGT. This CDR3 is CASSPTDIGNTEAFF. In nucleotides, the CDR3 is TGTGCCAGCAGCCCCACGGACATCGGGAACACTGAAGCTTTCTTT.

Only a few counts were recorded for this clonotype. The chain combines TRBV7-9 with TRBJ1-5; no definite D call. The germline V gene has CDR1 SEHNR and CDR2 FQNEAQ (reference sequence). The CDR3 runs to 17 residues. The V end was cut by 7 bases, the J end by 4 bases, with 23 bases between. In DNA form, the CDR3 reads TGTGCCAGCACCCCTACTGGACGGGAAAAGCCTAATCAGCCCCAGCATTTT. Its protein is CASTPTGREKPNQPQHF.

This clonotype was counted only a few times. A far larger clone is a single base away, which makes a read error likely. The chain carries TRBV7-9 and TRBJ2-7, with 7 bases that match TRBD2. Germline CDR1 is SEHNR and CDR2 is FQNEAQ (reference sequence). The CDR3 runs to 12 residues. Here the CDR3 reads CAGSPGGYEQYF. The CDR3 DNA is TGTGCCGGCAGCCCCGGGGGGTACGAGCAGTACTTC.

This clonotype has at least ten counts. J is TRBJ2-5 and V is TRBV7-8; perhaps TRBD1 as D (6 bases). CDR1 is SGHVS and CDR2 is FQNEAQ in the germline V gene. V lost 1 base and J lost 5, with 11 bases in between. The CDR3 length is 14 residues. The CDR3 region is CASSLVSGVETQYF. The CDR3 nucleotides read TGTGCCAGCAGCTTAGTGTCAGGGGTCGAGACCCAGTACTTC.

The CDR3 bases are TGCAGTGCCCCGGGACCGAACTATGGCTACACCTTC. Translation: CSAPGPNYGYTF. J is TRBJ1-2 and V is TRBV20-1; a weak D match, TRBD1 (5 bases). There are 12 residues in the CDR3. Germline lookup yields CDR1 DFQATT and CDR2 SNEGSKA (reference sequence). V was shortened by 6 bases and J by 2 bases, with 10 bases between the two germline ends.

The V and J genes are TRBV5-4 and TRBJ2-5; D is uncertain. This CDR3 comprises 14 residues. Looked up from germline, CDR1 is SGHNT and CDR2 is YYREEE (reference sequence). The V end lost 2 bases, the J end lost 5 bases, and 13 bases lay between the germline ends. This chain's CDR3 is CASSFGAPAETQYF. For the CDR3, the DNA is TGTGCCAGCAGCTTTGGTGCACCCGCGGAGACCCAGTACTTC.